This T cell receptor beta chain came from a study of response to subunit inactivated influenza vaccine (dated by TCRdb to the late 2010s). Some background on the complete study: Deep quantitative profiling of the T cell receptor repertoire was used in the study to follow responses to a trivalent subunit inactivated influenza vaccine. Study-wide conclusions, independent of this receptor: It was suggested by the authors that each seasonal influenza vaccination may recruit only a limited number of new T cells.

V lost 3 bases and J lost 9 bases, and the count of bases not matched to a germline gene is 10. The CDR3 holds 17 amino acids from the cysteine to the phenylalanine. Of all the DNA, just the CDR3 is kept, 51 bases in frame from base 1. Looking up the germline V gene (reference sequence) yields CDR1 LNHDA and CDR2 SQIVND. The protocol used for the library was RT-PCR. The instrument was an Illumina HiSeq 2500. In-frame beta chains were kept once TCRdb had trimmed the public reads at Q25 with fastp and called clones with MiXCR. Every CDR3 protein is listed once, alongside the most common genes and DNA of its rows. The sample table contains about 800,000 distinct CDR3 sequences; only one count was recorded for approximately 22% of them. The ten largest clones represent roughly a tenth of the sample. A remark on this clonotype: Its antigen has not been determined. No clone much larger than this one lies a single base away; base qualities are absent.

Recombination connected TRBV19 to TRBJ2-1; 14 junctional bases match TRBD2. The TCR sequence derives from a man aged 50 to 59 who received an inactivated influenza vaccine. Donor details come from another sample of the same person, matched by shared clones. Sequences were derived from PBMCs from blood, sampled about 5 days after vaccination. The DNA sequence follows: TGTGCCAGTAGTATCCCGGGACTAGCGGGAGTTAATGGTGAGCAGTTCTTC. This translates into CASSIPGLAGVNGEQFF.